The 7 T cell receptor beta chains below were found in one sample sequenced in a study of blood T cell repertoires in COVID-19. Repertoires were generated with immunoSEQ multiplex PCR, while TCRdb's copy carries only in-frame clones and drops some. The sample yields over 200,000 clones, 70% to 90% seen once. Sequenced: peripheral blood. These receptor sequences come from a man younger than 45 who had recovered from COVID-19.

J is TRBJ1-5 and V is TRBV6-1, with D hard to call. CDR3 length equals 15 residues. The germline V gene has CDR1 MNHNS and CDR2 SASEGT. V lost 5 bases and J lost 0, with 11 bases in between. The CDR3 spells CASSSERNSNQPQHF. In DNA form, the CDR3 reads TGTGCCAGCAGTTCCGAGAGAAATAGCAATCAGCCCCAGCATTTT.

This chain connects TRBV11-2 to TRBJ1-5, with a possible D match to TRBD1 (5 bases). The germline V gene has CDR1 SGHAT and CDR2 FQNNGV. V lost 2 bases, J lost 11 bases, and 19 bases lay in between. There are 15 residues in the CDR3. CDR3 amino acids: CASSLMSGLNHAQHF. The CDR3 DNA is TGTGCCAGCAGCTTAATGTCAGGGTTGAATCATGCCCAGCATTTT.

The chain joins TRBV9 to TRBJ2-5; tentative D call: TRBD2 (6 bases). V shed 4 bases and J shed 5 bases, with 18 bases lying between them. CDR1 is SGDLS and CDR2 is YYNGEE in the germline V gene. The CDR3 runs 15 residues. The CDR3 here is CASSPGGAPAETQYF. CDR3 DNA: TGTGCCAGCAGCCCAGGAGGGGCTCCGGCGGAGACCCAGTACTTC. The variable domain in full, with the rest retrieved from reference TRBV9 and TRBJ2-5, is DSGVTQTPKHLITATGQRVTLRCSPRSGDLSVYWYQQSLDQGLQFLIQYYNGEERAKGNILERFSAQQFPDLHSELNLSSLELGDSALYFCASSPGGAPAETQYFGPGTRLLVL.

This chain joins TRBV7-2 and TRBJ2-7; 7 bases align to TRBD1. In germline, CDR1 is SGHTA, CDR2 FQGNSA. V trimming: 6 bases; J trimming: 4 bases; junction bases outside the gene matches: 3. This CDR3 is built from 12 residues. The CDR3 here is CASSRDRYEQYF. Written as DNA, the CDR3 is TGTGCCAGCAGTCGGGACAGATACGAGCAGTACTTC.

The chain combines TRBV5-1 with TRBJ2-5, with TRBD2 as a possible D gene (5 bases). Germline values: CDR1 SGHRS, CDR2 YFSETQ. The length of the CDR3 is 14 residues. Trimming took 0 bases from V and 3 from J, leaving 9 bases between them. CDR3 sequence reads: CASSLGVGEETQYF. DNA of the CDR3: TGCGCCAGCAGCTTGGGTGTGGGAGAAGAGACCCAGTACTTC.

The V call is TRBV9, the J call TRBJ1-4; TRBD1 matches at 7 bases. This CDR3 is 18 amino acids long. Germline V lookup: CDR1 SGDLS, CDR2 YYNGEE. J lost 0 bases, V lost 4 bases, and 12 bases had no gene match. For the CDR3, the DNA is TGTGCCAGCAGCCCCCGGACAGGTCCCTCTGCAACTAATGAAAAACTGTTTTTT. It specifies CASSPRTGPSATNEKLFF.

This clone was found once. This rearrangement joins TRBV10-1 to TRBJ2-1, with 8 positions matching TRBD1. Unmatched junction bases numbered 8, after V lost 2 bases and J lost 11 bases. From germline, CDR1 is WNHNN and CDR2 SYGVQD (reference sequence). The CDR3 sequence is 14 residues long. The CDR3 region has the DNA TGCGCCAGCAGTGAGACTACCGACAGGGGACAGCAGTTCTTC. The encoded protein is CASSETTDRGQQFF.